The 7 T cell receptor beta chains below were found in one sample sequenced in a study of cytomegalovirus exposure and HLA in healthy donors. Use of 60 Vbeta and 13 Jbeta primers characterized the PCR. The repertoire was sequenced with immunoSEQ multiplex PCR; TCRdb's copy has only in-frame clones and lacks some. The table lists fewer than 200,000 clones, about 76% of them singletons. The sequencing input was PBMCs. These TCRs come from a male donor in good health and CMV-seropositive.

CDR3 in amino acids: CASSLREGDYEQYF. The CDR3 nucleotides are TGTGCCAGCAGTTTAAGGGAGGGGGACTACGAGCAGTACTTC. The V call is TRBV27, the J call TRBJ2-7; weak D call: TRBD2 (7 bases). Deletions cut 2 bases from V and 3 bases from J, with 11 bases between. Germline V gene lookup returns CDR1 MNHEY and CDR2 SMNVEV (reference sequence). The CDR3 has 14 amino acids.

V usage is TRBV5-3 and J usage is TRBJ2-7, with 10 bases matching TRBD1. TRBV5-3 is annotated as an ORF whose role is uncertain. V gave up 1 base and J gave up 2 bases; unmatched junction bases: 3. The CDR3 runs to 15 residues. CDR3 DNA sequence: TGTGCCAGAAGCTTGAGGGACAGGGGTGCCTACGAGCAGTACTTC. As protein: CARSLRDRGAYEQYF.

DNA of the CDR3: TGTGCCAGCTCACCGTTCGCCGGCGGGGTCTACGAGCAGTACTTC. Encoded protein: CASSPFAGGVYEQYF. This sequence joins TRBV18 and TRBJ2-7, with a possible D match to TRBD2 (6 bases). V was pared by 3 bases and J by 3 bases, with 15 bases between. The CDR3 is 15 amino acids. Looked up from germline, CDR1 is KGHSH and CDR2 is LQKENI. Full variable domain (outside the CDR3, taken from reference TRBV18 and TRBJ2-7): NAGVMQNPRHLVRRRGQEARLRCSPMKGHSHVYWYRQLPEEGLKFMVYLQKENIIDESGMPKERFSAEFPKEGPSILRIQQVVRGDSAAYFCASSPFAGGVYEQYFGPGTRLTVT.

The chain employs TRBV6-5 and TRBJ2-7; 15 bases are a match to TRBD2. This CDR3 spans 16 amino acids. J lost 6 bases, V lost 2 bases, and 5 bases had no gene match. The germline V gene encodes CDR1 MNHEY and CDR2 SVGAGI. The CDR3 DNA reads TGTGCCAGCAGTTACGGCGGGACTAGCGGGGGGTTCGAGCAGTACTTC. This sequence encodes CASSYGGTSGGFEQYF.

This chain uses TRBV14 with TRBJ2-1; 9 nucleotides line up with TRBD1. Germline V gives CDR1 SGHDN, CDR2 FVKESK. This CDR3 spans 13 amino acids. Unmatched junction bases numbered 4, after V lost 6 bases and J lost 7 bases. CDR3 DNA sequence: TGTGCCAGCAGAAGACAGGGGGGTAATGAGCAGTTCTTC. It encodes CASRRQGGNEQFF.

The chain carries TRBV7-9 and TRBJ2-1; possible D gene TRBD1, 6 bases. Germline V lookup: CDR1 SEHNR, CDR2 FQNEAQ (reference sequence). V was pared by 5 bases and J by 9 bases, with 11 bases between. This CDR3 contains 12 residues. The CDR3 here is CASSPQGFEQFF. For the CDR3, the DNA is TGTGCCAGCAGCCCTCAGGGGTTTGAGCAGTTCTTC.

The chain has TRBV4-1 and TRBJ1-1; D gene ambiguous. V gave up 0 bases and J gave up 11 bases, with 13 bases separating them. The CDR3 sequence is 13 residues long. CDR1 MGHRA and CDR2 YSYEKL come from the germline V gene. The CDR3 DNA is TGCGCCAGCAGCCAAGATCCATTGTGGGAGGCTTTCTTT. Translating it yields CASSQDPLWEAFF.